This passage covers 3 T cell receptor beta chains from one sample sequenced in a study of blood T cell repertoires in COVID-19. Clones were read by immunoSEQ multiplex PCR, and TCRdb kept only the in-frame ones, dropping some. This sample carries 150,000 to 200,000 clones, 85% of them seen once, and the ten largest clones take about 3.5%. Input material: peripheral blood. The source is a human donor with acute or convalescent COVID-19. The donor label of this sample is uncertain.

This clone occurred many times. The DNA for the CDR3 is TGTGCCAGTAGTCCGTGGGGAGAGGGGAGGAGTGAAAAACTGTTTTTT. Translating gives CASSPWGEGRSEKLFF. The chain recombines TRBV19 with TRBJ1-4; a weak D match, TRBD1 (5 bases). This CDR3 contains 16 residues. Deletions cut 5 bases from V and 7 bases from J, with 20 bases between. Germline V lookup: CDR1 LNHDA, CDR2 SQIVND (reference sequence). The variable domain in full, completed from reference TRBV19 and TRBJ1-4, reads DGGITQSPKYLFRKEGQNVTLSCEQNLNHDAMYWYRQDPGQGLRLIYYSQIVNDFQKGDIAEGYSVSREKKESFPLTVTSAQKNPTAFYLCASSPWGEGRSEKLFFGSGTQLSVL.

V gene TRBV7-9 combines with J gene TRBJ1-2; D not resolved. Trimming left V 5 bases short and J 0 bases short, with 13 bases between. The CDR3 extends over 15 amino acids. From germline, CDR1 is SEHNR and CDR2 FQNEAQ (reference sequence). CDR3 amino acids: CASSEAGRANYGYTF. The CDR3 nucleotides are TGTGCCAGCAGCGAGGCGGGTAGAGCTAACTATGGCTACACCTTC.

The chain links TRBV3-1 (or the pseudogene TRBV3-2) to TRBJ2-3; 8 bases are a match to TRBD2. This CDR3 is built from 21 residues. Germline CDR1 is LGHDT and CDR2 is YNNKEL (reference sequence). Losses at the gene ends were 5 bases for V and 3 bases for J; bases not matched to a gene: 25. CDR3 nucleotide sequence: TGTGCCAGCAGCTTGCGTCCCTTTAGGAGCGGGAGAACTCTAGCAACAGATACGCAGTATTTT. Residues: CASSLRPFRSGRTLATDTQYF.